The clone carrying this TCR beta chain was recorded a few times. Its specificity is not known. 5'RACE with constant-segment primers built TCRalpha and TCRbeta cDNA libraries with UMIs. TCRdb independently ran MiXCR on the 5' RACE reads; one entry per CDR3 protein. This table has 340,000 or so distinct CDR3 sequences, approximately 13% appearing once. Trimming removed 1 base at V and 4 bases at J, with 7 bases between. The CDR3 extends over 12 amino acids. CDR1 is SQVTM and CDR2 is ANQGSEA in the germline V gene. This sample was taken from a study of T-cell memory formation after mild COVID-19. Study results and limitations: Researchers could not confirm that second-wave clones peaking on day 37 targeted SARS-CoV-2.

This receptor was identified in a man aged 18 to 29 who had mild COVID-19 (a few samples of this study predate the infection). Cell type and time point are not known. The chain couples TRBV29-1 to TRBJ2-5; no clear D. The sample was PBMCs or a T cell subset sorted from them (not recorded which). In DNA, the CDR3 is TGCAGCGTTGAAGGTGCCGGAGAGACCCAGTACTTC. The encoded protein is CSVEGAGETQYF.